The 10 T cell receptor beta chains listed next were all sequenced from one sample in a study of molecular identifiers for immune sequencing clone quantification. TCRdb re-called the PCR reads with MiXCR, one entry per CDR3 protein. The repertoire includes approximately 590,000 distinct CDR3 sequences, 25% of them detected once, and 0.78% sits in the top ten. The sample was naive CD8+ T cells from blood, with Jurkat cell RNA spiked in. The subset was: FACS-sorted CD8+CD4-CCR7+CD45RA+ naive T cells. All receptors come from a human donor in good health. Some libraries in this study had Jurkat cell RNA spiked in.

This clonotype was observed a few times. V gene TRBV4-1 combines with J gene TRBJ2-7; 11 bases line up with TRBD2. V trimming: 0 bases; J trimming: 7 bases; junction bases outside the gene matches: 8. Germline loops: CDR1 MGHRA, CDR2 YSYEKL. The CDR3 loop spans 16 amino acids. CDR3 residues: CASSQDAGLAVREQYF. CDR3 coding DNA: TGCGCCAGCAGCCAAGATGCGGGACTAGCGGTAAGGGAGCAGTACTTC.

This clonotype was seen a handful of times. The chain joins TRBV12-3 or TRBV12-4 to TRBJ2-7, with D possibly TRBD1 on 5 matching bases. V was shortened by 6 bases and J by 6 bases, with 24 bases between the two germline ends. This CDR3 has 16 amino acids. This CDR3 reads CASSPAGHLQKGEQYF. CDR3 sequence (DNA): TGTGCCAGCAGCCCCGCTGGACACCTCCAAAAGGGCGAGCAGTACTTC.

A remark on this clonotype: At one end, the junction sequence differs from germline, possibly due to a read error. The chain has TRBV6-5 and TRBJ2-1; 9 positions match TRBD2. The germline CDR1 and CDR2 sequences are MNHEY and SVGAGI. This CDR3 region has 13 residues. The DNA for the CDR3 is TGTGCCGGCAGTTGGACTAGCGAGAATGAGCAGTTCTTC. This sequence encodes CAGSWTSENEQFF.

This clonotype has only a few counts. As DNA, the CDR3 is TGCGCCAGCAGCCAGGACCATCCGGGACCCCTTGACGAGCAGTACTTC. Its translation is CASSQDHPGPLDEQYF. The chain has TRBV4-1 and TRBJ2-7; D may be TRBD1 or TRBD2 (5 bases each). This CDR3 is 16 amino acids long. Between the trimmed V and J ends, which lost 3 bases and 5 bases, there was a span of 20 bases. The V gene's germline CDR1 is MGHRA and CDR2 YSYEKL.

This clonotype was detected many times. This chain uses TRBV29-1 with TRBJ2-1; 7 bases are a match to TRBD2. CDR3 length equals 11 residues. Germline CDR1 reads SQVTM; CDR2 reads ANQGSEA. Unmatched junction bases numbered 3, after V lost 1 base and J lost 12 bases. The CDR3, as DNA: TGCAGCGTTGAAGGCGGCGGGGGGCAGTTCTTC. Translation gives CSVEGGGGQFF.

This clonotype has at least ten counts. This chain uses TRBV19 with TRBJ2-6, with D unclear. Trimming took off 3 bases at V and 2 bases at J, with 8 bases between the two ends. Germline loops: CDR1 LNHDA, CDR2 SQIVND (reference sequence). This CDR3 region has 15 residues. The CDR3 coding sequence is TGTGCCAGTAGTATCGGATGGACTGGGGCCAACGTCCTGACTTTC. Protein: CASSIGWTGANVLTF.

In its sample, this clonotype was seen a few times. The V gene is TRBV4-1, the J gene TRBJ1-4, with TRBD1 matching 8 bases. The J segment lost 2 bases and the V segment lost 5 bases, leaving 4 bases of the junction unmatched. CDR1 and CDR2 (germline): MGHRA, YSYEKL. The CDR3 is 15 amino acids. This CDR3 is CASSGQGWTNEKLFF. Written as DNA, the CDR3 is TGCGCCAGCAGCGGACAGGGCTGGACTAATGAAAAACTGTTTTTT.

This clonotype was seen many times. The gene calls are TRBV6-1 and TRBJ1-1, with 9 bases aligning to TRBD1. The CDR3 is 19 residues long. V shed 2 bases, J shed 0 bases, and the junction held 13 bases outside the gene matches. CDR1 is MNHNS, CDR2 SASEGT, per germline. CDR3 amino acids: CASSELIKGQGYMNTEAFF. The CDR3 coding sequence is TGTGCCAGCAGTGAATTAATAAAGGGACAGGGATACATGAACACTGAAGCTTTCTTT.

V and J are TRBV20-1 and TRBJ2-3, with TRBD2 as a possible D gene (6 bases). Germline V gene data show CDR1 as DFQATT and CDR2 as SNEGSKA (reference sequence). The CDR3 consists of 14 residues. The V and J ends lost 4 bases and 6 bases respectively, with 17 bases between them. The CDR3 DNA reads TGCAGTGCTACGCCCCGGGGCAGCGGGGATACGCAGTATTTT. Amino acid sequence: CSATPRGSGDTQYF.

The chain joins TRBV19 to TRBJ2-3; tentatively, D is TRBD2 (8 bases). The CDR3 runs to 15 residues. Trimming pared 5 bases from V and 5 bases from J, leaving 17 bases between. Germline CDR1 and CDR2: LNHDA and SQIVND (reference sequence). The CDR3 DNA follows: TGTGCCAGTAGTCCCGGGACTAGGGGGCTAGATACGCAGTATTTT. Translated: CASSPGTRGLDTQYF.